A single sample gave rise to the 22 T cell receptor beta chains below, sequenced in a study of T-cell reconstitution after alpha-beta-depleted transplantation in children. Study results and caveats: One year after transplant, T-cell counts and diversity came mostly from newly produced T cells.

These receptors are not linked to any known antigen. Unique molecular identifiers were incorporated when the TCRbeta library was constructed. TCRdb called the PCR reads again in MiXCR, with one record for every CDR3 protein. The sample lists fewer than 350,000 distinct CDR3 sequences, 6% to 10% occurring once. The specimen comprised peripheral blood, sampled 360 days after TCRalphabeta/CD19-depleted stem cell transplant. The receptors here all came from a female patient aged 2-9 years who had a stem cell transplant for Fanconi anemia, so the T cells may come from the graft donor.

This clonotype was observed many times. The DNA for the CDR3 is TGTGCCAGCAGTGCCTGGGAGGGGGGAAGCTACAATGAGCAGTTCTTC. This gives the protein CASSAWEGGSYNEQFF. This chain connects TRBV6-1 to TRBJ2-1; a weak D match, TRBD2 (7 bases). This CDR3 is 16 amino acids long. In germline, CDR1 is MNHNS, CDR2 SASEGT. The V end lost 4 bases, the J end lost 3 bases, and 16 bases lay between the germline ends.

Many counts were recorded for this clonotype. In nucleotides, the CDR3 is TGCGCCAGCGCCAGCGGGGGAGCGGGGGAGCTGTTTTTT. Its protein is CASASGGAGELFF. The chain carries TRBV5-1 and TRBJ2-2; TRBD2 aligns across 8 bases. Germline V lookup: CDR1 SGHRS, CDR2 YFSETQ. After removal of 7 bases from V and 8 bases from J, the junction contained 7 bases not matched to a gene. The CDR3 is 13 residues long. Complete variable domain (other parts from reference TRBV5-1 and TRBJ2-2): KAGVTQTPRYLIKTRGQQVTLSCSPISGHRSVSWYQQTPGQGLQFLFEYFSETQRNKGNFPGRFSGRQFSNSRSEMNVSTLELGDSALYLCASASGGAGELFFGEGSRLTVL.

This clonotype was recorded a few times. The CDR3 region has the DNA TGTGCCAGCAGCCCCCGGACAGGGGATGGCTATGGCTACACCTTC. The encoded protein is CASSPRTGDGYGYTF. This chain uses TRBV7-9 with TRBJ1-2, with TRBD1 identical over 9 bases. The germline gives CDR1 SEHNR, CDR2 FQNEAQ (reference sequence). The J segment lost 4 bases and the V segment lost 5 bases, leaving 8 bases of the junction unmatched. This CDR3 is 15 amino acids long.

Concerning this clonotype: Compared with germline, one end of the junction differs, possibly owing to a read error. The V gene is TRBV20-1, the J gene TRBJ1-1; D gene uncertain. Germline V lookup: CDR1 DFQATT, CDR2 SNEGSKA (reference sequence). The CDR3 totals 13 residues. CDR3 bases: TGCTGTGCTAGTCATGAGATTGCCACTGAAGCTTTCTTT. Encoded protein: CCASHEIATEAFF.

The CDR3 sequence is CATSRGRGANTEAFF. In DNA form, the CDR3 reads TGTGCCACCAGCAGAGGACGGGGGGCGAACACTGAAGCTTTCTTT. The chain joins TRBV15 to TRBJ1-1; TRBD1 is a possible D gene (6 bases). Germline V gene lookup returns CDR1 LNHNV and CDR2 YYDKDF (reference sequence). V lost 1 base and J 1 base, leaving 10 bases between the germline ends. This CDR3 is 15 amino acids long.

The sample holds many counts of this clonotype. The gene calls are TRBV28 and TRBJ1-1; D not resolved. The germline V and J ends were trimmed by 2 bases and 0 bases, with 7 bases remaining between them. The CDR3 covers 14 residues. Germline V gene data show CDR1 as MDHEN and CDR2 as SYDVKM. The CDR3 loop reads CASSLERMNTEAFF. DNA of the CDR3: TGTGCCAGCAGTTTAGAGCGGATGAACACTGAAGCTTTCTTT.

Written as DNA, the CDR3 is TGTGCCAGCAGCCCCCTCGGACAGGGGCCGTCCTACGAGCAGTACGTC. Translation gives CASSPLGQGPSYEQYV. The chain recombines TRBV6-2 or TRBV6-3 with TRBJ2-7; 9 bases match TRBD1. The CDR3 is made up of 16 amino acids. J lost 1 base, V lost 6 bases, and 10 bases had no gene match. Germline values: CDR1 MNHEY, CDR2 SVGEGT.

This rearrangement joins TRBV5-5 to TRBJ2-2; a weak D match, TRBD2 (6 bases). The germline gives CDR1 SGHKS, CDR2 YYEKEE (reference sequence). This CDR3 is built from 15 residues. Trimming shortened V by 1 base and J by 3 bases, and 10 bases separated the two germline ends. In nucleotides, the CDR3 is TGTGCCAGCAGCTTGAGGGGCGGGGACACCGGGGAGCTGTTTTTT. Translated, it gives CASSLRGGDTGELFF.

This clonotype has just a few counts. This sequence joins TRBV30 and TRBJ2-7; TRBD1 aligns across 12 bases. The germline V gene has CDR1 GTSNPN and CDR2 SVGIG (reference sequence). V dropped 3 bases and J dropped 3; count of bases not matched to a gene: 3. The CDR3 totals 14 residues. CDR3 residues: CAWRWDRGLYEQYF. The CDR3, as DNA: TGTGCCTGGAGGTGGGACAGGGGGCTCTACGAGCAGTACTTC.

This clonotype was counted at least ten times. The J gene is TRBJ1-5, the V gene TRBV24-1, with D perhaps matching TRBD1 (6 bases). The CDR3 covers 14 residues. Germline V gene sequence: CDR1 KGHDR, CDR2 SFDVKD. V lost 4 bases to trimming and J lost 3 bases, with 9 bases between them. This CDR3 is CATSEDRFNQPQHF. The CDR3 DNA follows: TGTGCCACCAGTGAAGACAGGTTCAATCAGCCCCAGCATTTT.

The table lists this clonotype with a few counts. The rearrangement uses TRBV14 and TRBJ1-5; no clear D. Trimming removed 3 bases at V and 7 bases at J, with 16 bases between. The germline CDR1 and CDR2 sequences are SGHDN and FVKESK. The CDR3 has 15 residues. CDR3 loop: CASSHEPHEAQPQHF. The CDR3 bases are TGTGCCAGCAGCCACGAGCCCCACGAGGCCCAGCCCCAGCATTTT. Full variable domain (rest looked up from reference TRBV14 and TRBJ1-5): EAGVTQFPSHSVIEKGQTVTLRCDPISGHDNLYWYRRVMGKEIKFLLHFVKESKQDESGMPNNRFLAERTGGTYSTLKVQPAELEDSGVYFCASSHEPHEAQPQHFGDGTRLSIL.

This clonotype was counted at least ten times. V usage is TRBV6-4 and J usage is TRBJ1-6, with D unclear. The germline V gene has CDR1 MRHNA and CDR2 SNTAGT. The CDR3 covers 14 residues. Trimming took 4 bases from V and 8 from J, leaving 12 bases between them. The CDR3 coding sequence is TGTGCCAGCAGTGGACGAATCGGCGATTCACCCCTCCACTTT. Translated: CASSGRIGDSPLHF.

This clonotype was observed a few times. The chain has TRBV30 and TRBJ1-2; 8 bases match TRBD1. Germline loops: CDR1 GTSNPN, CDR2 SVGIG (reference sequence). CDR3 length: 14 amino acids. Trimming took 2 bases from V and 6 from J; bases not matched to a gene: 8. The CDR3 nucleotides are TGTGCCTGGAGTCCCGGACAGGGAGGGGATGGCTACACCTTC. It is translated as CAWSPGQGGDGYTF. Variable domain in full (rest from reference TRBV30 and TRBJ1-2): SQTIHQWPATLVQPVGSPLSLECTVEGTSNPNLYWYRQAAGRGLQLLFYSVGIGQISSEVPQNLSASRPQDRQFILSSKKLLLSDSGFYLCAWSPGQGGDGYTFGSGTRLTVV.

This clonotype was counted many times. The gene calls are TRBV6-1 and TRBJ2-1; 7 nucleotides line up with TRBD1. With 8 bases clipped from V and 5 bases from J, the junction kept 12 bases outside the gene matches. Germline CDR1 and CDR2: MNHNS and SASEGT. This CDR3 has 15 residues. CDR3 coding DNA: TGTGCCAGCCCTCCGAGACAGGGAATTGACAATGAGCAGTTCTTC. Its protein product is CASPPRQGIDNEQFF.

The chain uses TRBV20-1 and TRBJ1-5; D remains ambiguous. Germline V lookup: CDR1 DFQATT, CDR2 SNEGSKA (reference sequence). V lost 6 bases, J lost 0 bases, and 18 bases lay in between. The length of the CDR3 is 16 residues. CDR3 in amino acids: CSASVGRIRSNQPQHF. In nucleotides, the CDR3 is TGCAGTGCCTCGGTCGGCCGTATCCGTAGCAATCAGCCCCAGCATTTT.

The sample holds many counts of this clonotype. The chain recombines TRBV20-1 with TRBJ2-7; D possibly matches TRBD1 or TRBD2 (5 bases each). V was cut by 7 bases and J by 0 bases, with 19 bases left in between. Germline V gene sequence: CDR1 DFQATT, CDR2 SNEGSKA (reference sequence). The CDR3 loop spans 15 amino acids. The CDR3: CSVDFGNRNSYEQYF. Written as DNA, the CDR3 is TGCAGTGTGGATTTCGGGAACAGGAACTCCTACGAGCAGTACTTC.

This clonotype occurred many times. The chain is built from TRBV29-1 and TRBJ2-3; D unresolved. Germline lookup yields CDR1 SQVTM and CDR2 ANQGSEA. Deletions cut 2 bases from V and 8 bases from J, with 17 bases between. The CDR3 extends over 14 amino acids. The CDR3 region is CSVESLGSLFTQYF. The CDR3 DNA follows: TGCAGCGTTGAAAGCCTCGGATCCCTCTTTACGCAGTATTTT.

This clonotype was seen at least ten times. V usage is TRBV7-2 and J usage is TRBJ2-1, with 7 positions matching TRBD2. The CDR3 has 15 amino acids. Losses at the gene ends were 6 bases for V and 6 bases for J; bases not matched to a gene: 11. Germline-derived CDR1 and CDR2 are SGHTA and FQGNSA. CDR3 sequence reads: CASRSTRGTINEQFF. As DNA, the CDR3 is TGTGCCAGCAGATCAACCCGGGGGACTATCAATGAGCAGTTCTTC.

This clonotype was seen at least ten times. The gene calls are TRBV20-1 and TRBJ2-1; 7 nucleotides agree with TRBD2. CDR3 size: 15 residues. CDR1 DFQATT and CDR2 SNEGSKA come from the germline V gene (reference sequence). The V segment lost 6 bases and the J segment 3 bases; nucleotides outside the gene matches: 11. CDR3 DNA sequence: TGCAGTGCGATACCCCCTAGCGGCATCTACAATGAGCAGTTCTTC. Translating it yields CSAIPPSGIYNEQFF.

This clonotype was observed a handful of times. The rearrangement links TRBV5-1 to TRBJ2-7, with 12 bases lining up with TRBD1. The CDR3 covers 14 residues. The V gene end was trimmed by 7 bases and the J gene end by 4 bases; junction bases not matched to a gene: 6. Germline CDR1 SGHRS, CDR2 YFSETQ. In DNA form, the CDR3 reads TGCGCCAGCGGGGACAGGGGGCTTGGGTACGAGCAGTACTTC. As protein: CASGDRGLGYEQYF.

The table lists this clonotype with many counts. The chain combines TRBV7-3 with TRBJ2-5, with D perhaps TRBD2 (6 bases). This CDR3 is 16 amino acids long. Germline V gene lookup returns CDR1 SGHTA and CDR2 FQGTGA. V lost 3 bases to trimming and J lost 5 bases, with 19 bases between them. CDR3 in amino acids: CASSLVGGTQMETQYF. DNA of the CDR3: TGTGCCAGCAGCTTGGTGGGAGGTACCCAAATGGAGACCCAGTACTTC.

This clonotype was seen only a few times. The rearrangement links TRBV4-1 to TRBJ1-1; 10 positions match TRBD1. With 4 bases clipped from V and 4 bases from J, the junction kept 9 bases outside the gene matches. The CDR3 extends over 16 amino acids. Germline-derived CDR1 and CDR2 are MGHRA and YSYEKL. CDR3 in amino acids: CASSLDAGTGATEAFF. CDR3 in DNA: TGCGCCAGCAGCCTGGACGCCGGGACAGGGGCCACTGAAGCTTTCTTT.